This T cell receptor beta chain was found in a study of vaccination and CD4 T cells after COVID-19. Study in general: SARS-CoV-2 PCR on nasal swabs had been positive for the convalescent patients; several were mild and one was severe.

Sequencing of cultured CD4+ T cell DNA used the Oncomine TCR Beta short-read assay. TCRdb re-derived calls from the PCR reads in MiXCR, one entry per CDR3 protein. This table has 10,000 to 12,000 distinct CDR3 sequences, 28% appearing once. The table lists this clonotype with a few counts. Its antigen is not identified. The junction differs from germline at one of its ends, possibly a read error. The CDR3 has 16 amino acids. CDR1 and CDR2 from the germline V gene are MDHEN and SYDVKM. Treatment defined: approximately 9-day PBMC culture with coronavirus spike peptide pools or control peptides (ViraFEST assay).

The source was CD4+ T cells from blood, cultured in vitro, collected after SARS-CoV-2 vaccination. The V call is TRBV28, the J call TRBJ1-2; D gene ambiguous. This receptor was obtained from a human donor who had recovered from COVID-19. DNA of the CDR3: TGTGCCAGCAGTACCACTTCGGAGAGGGCAGACTACGGCTACACCTTC. This translates into CASSTTSERADYGYTF.